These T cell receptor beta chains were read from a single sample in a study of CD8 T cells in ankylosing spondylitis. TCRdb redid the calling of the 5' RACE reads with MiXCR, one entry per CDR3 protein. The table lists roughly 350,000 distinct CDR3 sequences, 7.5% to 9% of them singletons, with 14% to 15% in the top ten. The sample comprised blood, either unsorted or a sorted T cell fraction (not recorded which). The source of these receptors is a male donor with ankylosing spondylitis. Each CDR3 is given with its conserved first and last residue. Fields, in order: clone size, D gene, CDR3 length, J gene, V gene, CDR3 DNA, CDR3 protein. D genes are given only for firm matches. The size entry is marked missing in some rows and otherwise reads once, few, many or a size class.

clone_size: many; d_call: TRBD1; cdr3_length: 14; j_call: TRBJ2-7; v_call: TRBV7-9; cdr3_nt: TGTGCCAGCAGCTCGTCAGGGGGTGAATACGAGCAGTACTTC; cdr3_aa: CASSSSGGEYEQYF
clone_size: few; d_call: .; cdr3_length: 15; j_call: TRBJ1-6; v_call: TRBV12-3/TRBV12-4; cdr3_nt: TGTGCCAGCAGAGAACTAAGCTCCTATAATTCACCCCTCCACTTT; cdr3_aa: CASRELSSYNSPLHF
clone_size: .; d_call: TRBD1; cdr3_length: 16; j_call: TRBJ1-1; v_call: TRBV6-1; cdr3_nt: TGTGCCAGCAGTGGGGACAGGGGGCTAATGAACACTGAAGCTTTCTTT; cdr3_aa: CASSGDRGLMNTEAFF
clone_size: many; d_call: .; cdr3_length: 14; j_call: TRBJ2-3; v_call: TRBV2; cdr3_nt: TGTGCCAGCAGTGTAAGCGCTACAGGGGATACGCAGTATTTT; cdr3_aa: CASSVSATGDTQYF
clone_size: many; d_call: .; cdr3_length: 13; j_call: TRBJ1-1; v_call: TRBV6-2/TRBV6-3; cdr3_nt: TGTGCCAGCAGTGACACGGGGAACACTGAAGCTTTCTTT; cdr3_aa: CASSDTGNTEAFF
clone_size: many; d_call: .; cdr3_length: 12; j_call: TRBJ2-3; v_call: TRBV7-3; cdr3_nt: TGTGCCAGCAGCGCACGTCCAGATACGCAGTATTTT; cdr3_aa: CASSARPDTQYF
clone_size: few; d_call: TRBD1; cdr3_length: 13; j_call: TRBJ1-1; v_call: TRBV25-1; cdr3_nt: TGTGCCAGCAGGGGGACAGCGAACACTGAAGCTTTCTTT; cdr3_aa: CASRGTANTEAFF
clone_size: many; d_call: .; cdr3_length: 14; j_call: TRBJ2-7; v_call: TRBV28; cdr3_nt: TGTGCCAGCGTCAAATGGGGGGCGGCCTACGAGCAGTACTTC; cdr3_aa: CASVKWGAAYEQYF
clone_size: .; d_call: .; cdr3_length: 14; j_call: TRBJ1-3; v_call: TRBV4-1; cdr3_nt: TGCGCCAGCAGCCAAGAAAGAGAGGAAAACACCATATATTTT; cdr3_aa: CASSQEREENTIYF
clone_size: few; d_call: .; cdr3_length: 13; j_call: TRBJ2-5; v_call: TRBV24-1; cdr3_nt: TGTGCCACCAGTGACTCGTACCAAGAGACCCAGTACTTC; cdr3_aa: CATSDSYQETQYF
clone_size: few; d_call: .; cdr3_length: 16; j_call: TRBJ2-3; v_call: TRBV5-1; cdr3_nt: TGCGCCAGCAGCTTGGAAGGGGACCCAGACACAGATACGCAGTATTTT; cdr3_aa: CASSLEGDPDTDTQYF
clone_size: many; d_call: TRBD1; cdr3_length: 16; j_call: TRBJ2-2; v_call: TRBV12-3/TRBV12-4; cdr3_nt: TGTGCCAGCAGCCCGTCAGAGACAGGGCCCCCCGGGGAGCTGTTTTTT; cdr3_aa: CASSPSETGPPGELFF
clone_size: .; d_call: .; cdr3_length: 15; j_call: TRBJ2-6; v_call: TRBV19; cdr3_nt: TGTGCCAGTAGTATGTCTGGGGCTGGGGCCAACGTCCTGACTTTC; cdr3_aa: CASSMSGAGANVLTF
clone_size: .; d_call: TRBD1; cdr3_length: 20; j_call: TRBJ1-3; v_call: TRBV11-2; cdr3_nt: TGTGCCAGCAGCAGGCGCGGGACAGGGGATGAATATCCGGAGGGAAACACCATATATTTT; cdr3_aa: CASSRRGTGDEYPEGNTIYF
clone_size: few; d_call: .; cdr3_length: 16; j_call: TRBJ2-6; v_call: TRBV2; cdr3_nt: TGTGCCAGCAGTGAATTAGGGGGATCTGGGGCCAACGTCCTGACTTTC; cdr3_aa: CASSELGGSGANVLTF
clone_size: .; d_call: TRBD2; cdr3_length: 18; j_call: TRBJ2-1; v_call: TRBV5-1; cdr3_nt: TGCGCCAGCAGCTTGGCCTGGGCTAGCGGGGATCAGGCCAATGAGCAGTTCTTC; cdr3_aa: CASSLAWASGDQANEQFF
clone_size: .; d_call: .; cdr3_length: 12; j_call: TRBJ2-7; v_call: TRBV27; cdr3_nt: TGTGCCAGCAGAAAAAACCCCTACGAGCAGTACTTC; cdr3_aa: CASRKNPYEQYF
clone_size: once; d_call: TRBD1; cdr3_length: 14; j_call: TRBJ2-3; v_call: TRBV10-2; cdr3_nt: TGCGCCACCATCACGGGACAGGGCTCAGATACGCAGTATTTT; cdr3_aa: CATITGQGSDTQYF
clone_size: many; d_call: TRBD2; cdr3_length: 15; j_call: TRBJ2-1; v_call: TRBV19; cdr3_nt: TGTGCCAGTAGTACCGGACTAGCGGGAGCCTATGAGCAGTTCTTC; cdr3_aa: CASSTGLAGAYEQFF
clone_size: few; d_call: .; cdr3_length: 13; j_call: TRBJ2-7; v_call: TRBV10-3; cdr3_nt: TGTGCCATCAGGCCGACAGGTAACGACGAGCAGTACTTC; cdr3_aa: CAIRPTGNDEQYF
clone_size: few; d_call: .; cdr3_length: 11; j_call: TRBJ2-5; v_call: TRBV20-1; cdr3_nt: TGCAGTGCCACGGGAGTGGAGACCCAGTACTTC; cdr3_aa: CSATGVETQYF
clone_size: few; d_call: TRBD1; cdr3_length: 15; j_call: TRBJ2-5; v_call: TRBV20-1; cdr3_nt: TGCAGTGCTAGACCAGGGGGTCAAGGGGTTAGGGCCCAGTACTTC; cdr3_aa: CSARPGGQGVRAQYF
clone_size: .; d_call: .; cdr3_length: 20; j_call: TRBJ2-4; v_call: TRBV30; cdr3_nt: TGTGCCTGGAGTGGTCCGGGGGCCAAGGGGCGGGAGTCATCCAAAAACATTCAGTACTTC; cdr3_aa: CAWSGPGAKGRESSKNIQYF
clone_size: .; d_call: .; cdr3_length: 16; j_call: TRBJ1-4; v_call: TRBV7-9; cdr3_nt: TGTGCCAGCAGCTTAGGATTGGGTGCAACTAATGAAAAACTGTTTTTT; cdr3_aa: CASSLGLGATNEKLFF
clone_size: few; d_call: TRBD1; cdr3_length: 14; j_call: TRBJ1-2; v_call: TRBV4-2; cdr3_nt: TGTGCCAGCAGCCAAGTGGACAGGGATATCGGCTACACCTTC; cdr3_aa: CASSQVDRDIGYTF
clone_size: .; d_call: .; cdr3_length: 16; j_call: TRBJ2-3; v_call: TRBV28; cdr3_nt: TGTGCCAGCAGTTTCGGTCAAGGGGGAGGACCAGATACGCAGTATTTT; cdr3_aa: CASSFGQGGGPDTQYF
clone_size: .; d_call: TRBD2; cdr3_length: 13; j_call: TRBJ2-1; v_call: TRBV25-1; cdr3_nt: TGTGCCAGCAGTAAGCGGGGCTCCCGGGAGCAGTTCTTC; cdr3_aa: CASSKRGSREQFF
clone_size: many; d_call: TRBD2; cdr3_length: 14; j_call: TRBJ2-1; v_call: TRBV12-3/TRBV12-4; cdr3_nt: TGTGCCAGCAGTGGGACTAGCGGGTACAATGAGCAGTTCTTC; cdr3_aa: CASSGTSGYNEQFF
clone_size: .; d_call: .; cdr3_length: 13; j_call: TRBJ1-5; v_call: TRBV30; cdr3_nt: TGTGCCTGGAGTGCAAACACGGATCAGCCCCAGCATTTT; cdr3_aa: CAWSANTDQPQHF
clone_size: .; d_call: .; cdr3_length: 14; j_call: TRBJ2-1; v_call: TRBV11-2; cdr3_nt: TGTGCCAGCAGCGGTAGGGGGGCCTACAATGAGCAGTTCTTC; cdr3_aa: CASSGRGAYNEQFF
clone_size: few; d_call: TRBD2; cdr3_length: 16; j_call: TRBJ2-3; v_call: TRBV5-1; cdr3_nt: TGCGCCAGCAGCTTGTCCACTAGCGGGACGGGAGATACGCAGTATTTT; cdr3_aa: CASSLSTSGTGDTQYF
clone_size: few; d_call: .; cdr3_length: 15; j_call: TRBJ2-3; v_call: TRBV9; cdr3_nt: TGTGCCAGCAGCGTAGGAGGAAGGGGTATCGATACGCAGTATTTT; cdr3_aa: CASSVGGRGIDTQYF
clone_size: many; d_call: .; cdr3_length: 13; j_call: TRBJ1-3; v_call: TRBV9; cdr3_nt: TGTGCCAGCAGCGCCCAGCCTGGAAACACCATATATTTT; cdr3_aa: CASSAQPGNTIYF
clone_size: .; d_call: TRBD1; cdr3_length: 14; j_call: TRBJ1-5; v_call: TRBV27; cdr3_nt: TGTGCCAGCAGGGAGGGGGCGAGCAATCCGCCCCAGCATTTT; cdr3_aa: CASREGASNPPQHF
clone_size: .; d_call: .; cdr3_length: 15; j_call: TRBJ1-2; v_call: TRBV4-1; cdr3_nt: TGCGCCAGCAGCCAAGATCCACAGGGTTGGGATGGCTACACCTTC; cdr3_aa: CASSQDPQGWDGYTF
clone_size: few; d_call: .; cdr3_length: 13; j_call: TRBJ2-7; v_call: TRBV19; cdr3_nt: TGTGCCAGTAGTATACCCGGGGTATACGAGCAGTACTTC; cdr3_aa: CASSIPGVYEQYF
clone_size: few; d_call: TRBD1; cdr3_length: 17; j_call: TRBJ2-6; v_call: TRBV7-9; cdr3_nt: TGTGCCAGCAGCCTAACCCGGGACAGCTCTGGGGCCAACGTCCTGACTTTC; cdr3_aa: CASSLTRDSSGANVLTF
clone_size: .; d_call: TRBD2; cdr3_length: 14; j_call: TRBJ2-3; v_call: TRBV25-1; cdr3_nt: TGTGCCAGCAGTGATTGGGGGAGGGCAGATACGCAGTATTTT; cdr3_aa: CASSDWGRADTQYF
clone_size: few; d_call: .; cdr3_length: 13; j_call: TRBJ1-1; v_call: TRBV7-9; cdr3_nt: TGTGCCAGCAGCCCGGGGACGGCAACTGAAGCTTTCTTT; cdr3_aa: CASSPGTATEAFF
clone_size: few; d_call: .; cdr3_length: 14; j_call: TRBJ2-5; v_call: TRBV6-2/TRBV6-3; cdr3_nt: TGTGCCAGCAGTTACAAGGAAGGCGGGGAGACCCAGTACTTC; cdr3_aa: CASSYKEGGETQYF
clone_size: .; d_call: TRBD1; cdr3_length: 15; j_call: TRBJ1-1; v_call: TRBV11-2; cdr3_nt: TGTGCCAGCAGCCATCGACAGGGCTTAAGGATTGAAGCTTTCTTT; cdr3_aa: CASSHRQGLRIEAFF
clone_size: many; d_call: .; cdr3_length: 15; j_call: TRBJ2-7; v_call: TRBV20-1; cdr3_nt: TGCAGTGCTGATGGAGGGTCCCCCGCCCCCTACGAGCAGTACTTC; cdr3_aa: CSADGGSPAPYEQYF
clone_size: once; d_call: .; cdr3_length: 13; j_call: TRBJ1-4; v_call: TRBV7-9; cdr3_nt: TGTGCCAGCAGCCAGGGTGATAATGAAAAACTGTTTTTT; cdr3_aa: CASSQGDNEKLFF
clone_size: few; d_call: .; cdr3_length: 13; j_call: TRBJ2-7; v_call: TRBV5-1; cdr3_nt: TGCGCCAGCAGCCTCCCCGTTGGAAACGAGCAGTACTTC; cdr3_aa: CASSLPVGNEQYF
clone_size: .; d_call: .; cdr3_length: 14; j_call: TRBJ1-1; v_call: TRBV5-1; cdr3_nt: TGCGCCAGCAGCTGGGGGGGGCCGGCCACTGAAGCTTTCTTT; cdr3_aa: CASSWGGPATEAFF
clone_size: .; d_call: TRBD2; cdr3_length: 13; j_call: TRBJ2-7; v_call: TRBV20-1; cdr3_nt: TGCAGTGCTGCCTTGCGGGAGCCCTACGAGCAGTACTTC; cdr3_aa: CSAALREPYEQYF